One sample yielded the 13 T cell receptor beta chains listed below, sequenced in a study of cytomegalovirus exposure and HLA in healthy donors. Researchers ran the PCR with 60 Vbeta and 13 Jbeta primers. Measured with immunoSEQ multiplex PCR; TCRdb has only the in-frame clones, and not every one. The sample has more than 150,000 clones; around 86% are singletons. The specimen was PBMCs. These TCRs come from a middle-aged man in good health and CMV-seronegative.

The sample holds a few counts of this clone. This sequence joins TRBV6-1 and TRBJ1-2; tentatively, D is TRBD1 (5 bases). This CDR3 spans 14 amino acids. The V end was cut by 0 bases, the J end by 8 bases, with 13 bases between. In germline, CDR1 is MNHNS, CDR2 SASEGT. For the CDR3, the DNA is TGTGCCAGCAGTGAAGCTTTTGGGGCCTACGGCTACACCTTC. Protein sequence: CASSEAFGAYGYTF.

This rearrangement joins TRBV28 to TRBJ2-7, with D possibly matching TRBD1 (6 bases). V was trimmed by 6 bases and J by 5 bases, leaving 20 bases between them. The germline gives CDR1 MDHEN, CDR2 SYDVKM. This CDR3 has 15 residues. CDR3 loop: CASRAGTWGPNEQYF. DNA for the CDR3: TGTGCCAGCAGGGCAGGGACCTGGGGGCCCAACGAGCAGTACTTC.

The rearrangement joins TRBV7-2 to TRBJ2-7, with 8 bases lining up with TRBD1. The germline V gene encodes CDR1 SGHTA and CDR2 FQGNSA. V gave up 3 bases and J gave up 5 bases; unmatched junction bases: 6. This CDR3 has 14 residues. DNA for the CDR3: TGTGCCAGCAGCTTTGACAGGGGCTCTAACGAGCAGTACTTC. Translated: CASSFDRGSNEQYF.

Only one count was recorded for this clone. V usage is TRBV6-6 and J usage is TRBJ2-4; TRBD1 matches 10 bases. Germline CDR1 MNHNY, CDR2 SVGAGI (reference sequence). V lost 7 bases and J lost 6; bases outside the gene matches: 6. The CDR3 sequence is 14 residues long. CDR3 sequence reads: CASTPGQGINIQYF. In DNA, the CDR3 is TGTGCCAGCACACCGGGACAGGGGATAAACATTCAGTACTTC.

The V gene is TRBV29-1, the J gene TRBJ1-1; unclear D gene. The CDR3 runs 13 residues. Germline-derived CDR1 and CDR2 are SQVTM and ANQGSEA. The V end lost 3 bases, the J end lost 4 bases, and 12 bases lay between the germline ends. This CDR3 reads CSVEENPGTEAFF. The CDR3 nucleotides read TGCAGCGTTGAGGAAAATCCGGGCACTGAAGCTTTCTTT.

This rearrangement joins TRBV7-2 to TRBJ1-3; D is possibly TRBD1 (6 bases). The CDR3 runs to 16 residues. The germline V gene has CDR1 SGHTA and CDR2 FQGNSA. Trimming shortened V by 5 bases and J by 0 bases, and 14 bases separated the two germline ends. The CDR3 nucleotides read TGTGCCAGCAGCCGACCTGCGACAGGCTCTGGAAACACCATATATTTT. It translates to CASSRPATGSGNTIYF.

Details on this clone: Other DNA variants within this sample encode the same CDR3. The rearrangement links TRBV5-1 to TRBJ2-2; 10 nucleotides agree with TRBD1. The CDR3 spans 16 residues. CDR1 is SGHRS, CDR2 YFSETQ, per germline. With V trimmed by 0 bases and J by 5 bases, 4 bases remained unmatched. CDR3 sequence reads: CASSLGQGAGTGELFF. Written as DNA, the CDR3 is TGCGCCAGCAGCTTGGGACAGGGGGCAGGGACCGGGGAGCTGTTTTTT.

The CDR3 region is CASSLKGQGYEQYF. The CDR3 DNA reads as TGTGCCAGCAGCTTAAAGGGACAGGGCTACGAGCAGTACTTC. This chain joins TRBV7-3 and TRBJ2-7; TRBD1 aligns across 9 bases. Trimming cost V 1 base and J 3 bases; bases outside gene matches: 1. The CDR3 sequence is 14 residues long. Germline V CDR1 and CDR2: SGHTA, FQGTGA.

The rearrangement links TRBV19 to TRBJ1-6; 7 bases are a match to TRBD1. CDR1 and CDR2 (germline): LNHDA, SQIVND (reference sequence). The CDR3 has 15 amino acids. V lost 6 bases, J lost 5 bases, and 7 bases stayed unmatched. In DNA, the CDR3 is TGTGCCAGTAGGAACAGGGGTCGGCATAATTCACCCCTCCACTTT. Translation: CASRNRGRHNSPLHF.

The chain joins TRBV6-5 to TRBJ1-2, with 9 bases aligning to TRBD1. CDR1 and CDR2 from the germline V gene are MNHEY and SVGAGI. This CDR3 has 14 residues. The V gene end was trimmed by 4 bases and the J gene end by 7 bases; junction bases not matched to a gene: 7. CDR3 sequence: CASSSGTGPFGYTF. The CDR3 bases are TGTGCCAGCAGTTCCGGGACAGGGCCTTTTGGCTACACCTTC.

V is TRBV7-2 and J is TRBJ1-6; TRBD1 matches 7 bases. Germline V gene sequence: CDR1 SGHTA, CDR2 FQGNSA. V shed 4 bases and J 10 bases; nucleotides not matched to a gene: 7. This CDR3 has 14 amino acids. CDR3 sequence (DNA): TGTGCCAGCAGCTCCCCAGGGGACAGCTCACCCCTCCACTTT. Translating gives CASSSPGDSSPLHF.

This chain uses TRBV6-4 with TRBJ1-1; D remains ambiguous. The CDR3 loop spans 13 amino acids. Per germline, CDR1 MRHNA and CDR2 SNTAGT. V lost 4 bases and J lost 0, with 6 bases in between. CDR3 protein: CASSAGVNTEAFF. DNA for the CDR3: TGTGCCAGCAGTGCCGGTGTGAACACTGAAGCTTTCTTT.

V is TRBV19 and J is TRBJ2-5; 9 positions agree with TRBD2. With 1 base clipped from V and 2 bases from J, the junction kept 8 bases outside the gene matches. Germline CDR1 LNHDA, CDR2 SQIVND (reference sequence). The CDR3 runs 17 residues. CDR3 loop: CASSIGGLAGIQETQYF. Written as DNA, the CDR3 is TGTGCCAGTAGTATAGGGGGGCTAGCGGGGATACAAGAGACCCAGTACTTC.